The entry below gives a single T cell receptor (beta chain) sequence along with its context. Negative isolation was used for CD8+ and CD4+ T cells and FACS enrichment for TEMRA cells. These data are taken from a study of CD8 T cells in Susac syndrome. Turning to the study itself: Sequenced Susac syndrome patients included roughly six with clinically active disease and 8 or 9 in remission. Patients with Susac syndrome were therapy-naive, treated with corticosteroids, or treated with intravenous immunoglobulin alone when blood was collected.

Reverse transcription of roughly 0.5 to 1 ug RNA was carried out with random hexamers. Multiplex PCR with immunoSEQ amplified the TCR beta CDR3 across 54 Vbeta and 13 Jbeta. TCRdb re-called the immunoSEQ multiplex PCR reads through MiXCR, storing one row per CDR3 protein. The repertoire includes about 140,000 distinct CDR3 sequences, 95% of them detected once, and 0.13% to 0.15% sits in the top ten. The CDR3 consists of 16 residues. CDR1 and CDR2 (germline): SGHVS, FQNEAQ. After removal of 1 base from V and 4 bases from J, the junction contained 7 bases not matched to a gene. The sequenced sample was CD4+ T cells from PBMCs. This TCR came from a human donor with Susac syndrome. J is TRBJ2-1 and V is TRBV7-8, with 7 nucleotides matching TRBD2. The CDR3 region has the DNA TGTGCCAGCAGCTTAGTTGTGCTAGCGGTTTACAATGAGCAGTTCTTC. It encodes CASSLVVLAVYNEQFF.